The rows below give T cell receptor beta chains drawn from one sample of a study of blood T cell repertoires in COVID-19. Assay: immunoSEQ multiplex PCR; the TCRdb copy retains only in-frame clones and omits some. Among some 200,000 clones listed, about 85% were seen once. The specimen was peripheral blood. These TCRs come from a woman aged 55-70 years with acute or convalescent COVID-19. Each CDR3 is given with its conserved first and last residue. A D gene is named only where the DNA matches it firmly. Expanded clones get a size class; other rows say once, few or many, or leave the size out.

V	D	J	size	DNA	CDR3
TRBV11-3	NA	TRBJ2-1	NA	TGTGCCAGCAGCGGAGGCGGTGAGCAGTTCTTC	CASSGGGEQFF
TRBV24-1	NA	TRBJ2-1	NA	TGTGCCACCAGTGATACAGGGAGCTCCTACAATGAGCAGTTCTTC	CATSDTGSSYNEQFF
TRBV29-1	TRBD1	TRBJ1-2	NA	TGCAGCGTCTTAGCAGGGGGCGGCTATGGCTACACCTTC	CSVLAGGGYGYTF
TRBV4-1	NA	TRBJ2-1	once	TGCGCCAGCAGCCAAGACCGACGGGTGATTGAGCAGTTCTTC	CASSQDRRVIEQFF
TRBV3-1/TRBV3-2	TRBD1	TRBJ1-2	few	TGTGCCAGCAGCCAGGGGACAGGGGGCGGCTACACCTTC	CASSQGTGGGYTF
TRBV5-1	NA	TRBJ2-3	NA	TGCGCCAGCAGCTTGGTGAAGGCGGCCACAGATACGCAGTATTTT	CASSLVKAATDTQYF
TRBV30	NA	TRBJ1-2	NA	TGTGCCTGGAGAGCAACAGAGAACTATGGCTACACCTTC	CAWRATENYGYTF
TRBV21-1	NA	TRBJ1-2	NA	TGTGCCAGCAGCACTGGGCAGCACTATGGCTACACCTTC	CASSTGQHYGYTF
TRBV4-2	NA	TRBJ1-5	once	TGTGCCAGCAGCGACGAGACAGGTGGTCCTCAGCCCCAGCATTTT	CASSDETGGPQPQHF
TRBV28	NA	TRBJ1-4	NA	TGTGCCAGCAGTTTTCCTCCTGGGGGGGTTGATGAAAAACTGTTTTTT	CASSFPPGGVDEKLFF
TRBV24-1	NA	TRBJ1-2	NA	TGTGCCACCAGTGATTTGGGGTTCGGGGGCTACACCTTC	CATSDLGFGGYTF
TRBV5-1	NA	TRBJ1-4	NA	TGCGCCAGCAGCTTGGGACAGACTCCTGGGCATGAAAAACTGTTTTTT	CASSLGQTPGHEKLFF
TRBV19	NA	TRBJ2-7	NA	TGTGCCAGTAGCTCCTCTAGCTACGAGCAGTACTTC	CASSSSSYEQYF
TRBV21-1	NA	TRBJ2-7	NA	TGTGCCAGCAGCAACAACCGGACAGGGGGCTCTCTAAGCTACGAGCAGTACTTC	CASSNNRTGGSLSYEQYF
TRBV6-5	TRBD2	TRBJ2-3	once	TGTGCCAGCAGCCCCGGGACTATTCCAGATACGCAGTATTTT	CASSPGTIPDTQYF
TRBV28	NA	TRBJ2-4	NA	TGTGCCAGCATCCCCTCGCGGGGGCTAGCCAAAAACATTCAGTACTTC	CASIPSRGLAKNIQYF
TRBV3-1/TRBV3-2	TRBD2	TRBJ2-3	NA	TGTGCCAGCAGCCCGTCCGGGACTAGCGGGGGTACGCAGTATTTT	CASSPSGTSGGTQYF
TRBV28	NA	TRBJ1-2	NA	TGTGCCAGCAGTTTTTTATATGGGACACCCATCATCTATGGCTACACCTTC	CASSFLYGTPIIYGYTF
TRBV3-1/TRBV3-2	TRBD2	TRBJ2-5	NA	TGTGCCAGCAGCCTCCACGGGGGGGAGGGTTCAGAGACCCAGTACTTC	CASSLHGGEGSETQYF
TRBV11-2	TRBD2	TRBJ2-7	NA	TGTGCCAGCAGCTTAGAAAGGACTAGCGTCTACGAGCAGTACTTC	CASSLERTSVYEQYF
TRBV24-1	NA	TRBJ1-5	NA	TGTGCCACCTCGGAGCAAAATCAGCCCCAGCATTTT	CATSEQNQPQHF
TRBV30	NA	TRBJ2-2	NA	TGTGCCTGCCGGAGGCCGGGGCGGGGCGCGAACACCGGGGAGCTGTTTTTT	CACRRPGRGANTGELFF
TRBV14	TRBD2	TRBJ2-1	NA	TGTGCCAGCAGCCAATCGACTAGCAGTTACAATGAGCAGTTCTTC	CASSQSTSSYNEQFF
TRBV19	NA	TRBJ2-2	NA	TGTGCCAGTAGTAGTACCGGGAACACCGGGGAGCTGTTTTTT	CASSSTGNTGELFF
TRBV6-4	TRBD1	TRBJ1-3	NA	TGTGCCAGCACCGGGACAGCTCAGGACACCATATATTTT	CASTGTAQDTIYF
TRBV6-5	NA	TRBJ1-1	few	TGTGCCAGCAGTTACCAACCGACCCTACAGGGAGCTTTCTTT	CASSYQPTLQGAFF
TRBV24-1	NA	TRBJ2-5	few	TGTGCCACCAGTGATAATGGCCCGGAGACCCAGTACTTC	CATSDNGPETQYF
TRBV19	NA	TRBJ1-1	NA	TGTGCCAGTAGGATTACGGGGGGGACTGAAGCTTTCTTT	CASRITGGTEAFF
TRBV19	NA	TRBJ1-5	NA	TGTGCCAGTAGTACCGGGACACGGAGCAATCAGCCCCAGCATTTT	CASSTGTRSNQPQHF
TRBV15	TRBD1	TRBJ1-2	NA	TGTGCCACCAGCAGAGCATACGACAGGGATTATGGCTACACCTTC	CATSRAYDRDYGYTF
TRBV6-1	NA	TRBJ1-2	NA	TGTGCCAGCAGTGAATACATTAACTATGGCTACACCTTC	CASSEYINYGYTF
TRBV5-4	NA	TRBJ2-2	NA	TGTGCCAGCAGCGCTATCGGGTCCGGGGAGCTGTTTTTT	CASSAIGSGELFF
TRBV24-1	NA	TRBJ1-2	NA	TGTGCCACCAGTGATCAACAGGGCGGCAGGTTTGGCTACACCTTC	CATSDQQGGRFGYTF
TRBV20-1	TRBD2	TRBJ2-5	NA	TGCAGTGCTAGTGGGAGGGGAGAGACCCAGTACTTC	CSASGRGETQYF
TRBV13	TRBD1	TRBJ1-1	NA	TGTGCCAGCAGCTCACCTGGCCTCGACAGGGGTGAAGCTTTCTTT	CASSSPGLDRGEAFF